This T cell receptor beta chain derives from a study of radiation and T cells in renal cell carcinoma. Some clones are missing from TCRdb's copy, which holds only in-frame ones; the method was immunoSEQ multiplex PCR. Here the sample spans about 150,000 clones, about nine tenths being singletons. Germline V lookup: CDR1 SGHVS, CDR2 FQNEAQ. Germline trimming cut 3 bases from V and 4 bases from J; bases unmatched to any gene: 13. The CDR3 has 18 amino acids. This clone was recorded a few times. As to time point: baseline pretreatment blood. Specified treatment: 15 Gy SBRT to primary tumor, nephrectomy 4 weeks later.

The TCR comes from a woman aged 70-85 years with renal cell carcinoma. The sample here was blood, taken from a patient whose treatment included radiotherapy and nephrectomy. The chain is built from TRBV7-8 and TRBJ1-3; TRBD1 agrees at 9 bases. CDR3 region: CASSLDRGLLTSGNTIYF. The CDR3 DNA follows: TGTGCCAGCAGCTTGGACAGGGGATTGTTAACGTCCGGAAACACCATATATTTT.